The following is a T cell receptor beta chain sequence with its context. The entry originates in a study of blood T cell repertoires in COVID-19. Methods used by the authors: Amplification from reference gene primers served as the basis for estimated nucleated cell counts. Measured with immunoSEQ multiplex PCR; TCRdb has only the in-frame clones, and not every one. The V and J calls and clone size were taken over from that table, and D and trimming were inferred from the DNA. Seen here are 170,000 or so clones, 88% observed once, and the top ten hold roughly 9%. What the recovered Cohort 3 donors had was two negative PCRs, clearance, or symptom resolution. Germline loops: CDR1 MNHEY, CDR2 SMNVEV (reference sequence). V lost 5 bases and J lost 4; bases outside the gene matches: 13. CDR3 size: 16 residues.

The sample was PBMCs or T cells enriched from blood (not recorded which). V usage is TRBV27 and J usage is TRBJ2-5, with 7 bases identical to TRBD2. The clonotype was recovered from a young woman who had recovered from COVID-19. The CDR3 DNA reads TGTGCCAGCAGTCGAGTGTCGGGAGGTTTAGGAGAGACCCAGTACTTC. Its translation: CASSRVSGGLGETQYF.